The rows below give T cell receptor beta chains drawn from one sample of a study of T cell responses to AZD1222 COVID-19 vaccine. TCRdb's table, derived via immunoSEQ multiplex PCR, lists solely in-frame clones and lacks some. The sample consists of 65,000 or so clones, 84% of them appearing once. Specimen: peripheral blood, collected on day 0 of AZD1222 vaccination. The receptors were gathered from an adult in good health. CDR3s include the opening cysteine and the closing phenylalanine or tryptophan. The order of the fields is J gene, CDR3 length, clone size, V gene, CDR3 protein. Size values are once, few and many counts, or a class for expanded clones, and some rows have none.

j_gene: TRBJ2-2; len: 17; abundance: NA; v_gene: TRBV4-2; CDR3aa: CASSQEVLAGGSKELFF
j_gene: TRBJ2-2; len: 17; abundance: NA; v_gene: TRBV30; CDR3aa: CAWSVYIGGTNTGELFF
j_gene: TRBJ2-1; len: 13; abundance: NA; v_gene: TRBV10-3; CDR3aa: CAIRGLADNEQFF
j_gene: TRBJ2-2; len: 15; abundance: NA; v_gene: TRBV19; CDR3aa: CASSQAGENTGELFF
j_gene: TRBJ1-2; len: 15; abundance: NA; v_gene: TRBV6-5; CDR3aa: CASSYSTSGVLGYTF
j_gene: TRBJ1-5; len: 13; abundance: once; v_gene: TRBV12-3/TRBV12-4; CDR3aa: CASSPQVYQPQHF
j_gene: TRBJ2-3; len: 16; abundance: NA; v_gene: TRBV5-1; CDR3aa: CASSLGPLGDTDTQYF
j_gene: TRBJ2-1; len: 15; abundance: NA; v_gene: TRBV28; CDR3aa: CASRADRGSYNEQFF
j_gene: TRBJ1-1; len: 13; abundance: NA; v_gene: TRBV5-1; CDR3aa: CASSFEGRGKAFF
j_gene: TRBJ2-3; len: 14; abundance: few; v_gene: TRBV19; CDR3aa: CASSIGPATDTQYF
j_gene: TRBJ2-3; len: 14; abundance: NA; v_gene: TRBV7-2; CDR3aa: CASSLGHSTDTQYF
j_gene: TRBJ1-5; len: 14; abundance: NA; v_gene: TRBV4-1; CDR3aa: CASSQEPSNQPQHF
j_gene: TRBJ2-7; len: 13; abundance: NA; v_gene: TRBV6-5; CDR3aa: CASSYPGDYEQYF
j_gene: TRBJ2-2; len: 12; abundance: NA; v_gene: TRBV18; CDR3aa: CASSPRIGELFF
j_gene: TRBJ1-6; len: 18; abundance: NA; v_gene: TRBV5-8; CDR3aa: CASSSRGAASSYNSPLHF
j_gene: TRBJ1-3; len: 20; abundance: few; v_gene: TRBV9; CDR3aa: CASSPGLRGWRVDSGNTIYF
j_gene: TRBJ1-2; len: 15; abundance: once; v_gene: TRBV6-5; CDR3aa: CASSYAGVANYGYTF
j_gene: TRBJ1-2; len: 14; abundance: NA; v_gene: TRBV9; CDR3aa: CASTVDRLNYGYTF
j_gene: TRBJ2-2; len: 15; abundance: NA; v_gene: TRBV2; CDR3aa: CASSELVVNTGELFF
j_gene: TRBJ2-5; len: 19; abundance: NA; v_gene: TRBV18; CDR3aa: CASSPEMLLVTGDQETQYF
j_gene: TRBJ1-2; len: 16; abundance: NA; v_gene: TRBV7-8; CDR3aa: CASSLRSGQGNYGYTF
j_gene: TRBJ1-1; len: 13; abundance: NA; v_gene: TRBV10-3; CDR3aa: CAIIGTGRTEAFF
j_gene: TRBJ1-6; len: 14; abundance: NA; v_gene: TRBV28; CDR3aa: CASRRDRPVSPLHF
j_gene: TRBJ1-5; len: 15; abundance: NA; v_gene: TRBV7-4; CDR3aa: CASSGGTGDDQPQHF
j_gene: TRBJ2-1; len: 15; abundance: NA; v_gene: TRBV7-9; CDR3aa: CASSLASGRSVGQFF
j_gene: TRBJ2-1; len: 14; abundance: NA; v_gene: TRBV7-5; CDR3aa: CARSQTGSYNEQFF
j_gene: TRBJ2-7; len: 18; abundance: NA; v_gene: TRBV6-4; CDR3aa: CASSDLPGQGTPIYEQYF
j_gene: TRBJ1-1; len: 11; abundance: once; v_gene: TRBV6-5; CDR3aa: CASSPHTEAFF
j_gene: TRBJ2-6; len: 17; abundance: NA; v_gene: TRBV19; CDR3aa: CASSSQVSNTGANVLTF
j_gene: TRBJ1-6; len: 13; abundance: NA; v_gene: TRBV7-2; CDR3aa: CASSPTGGSPLHF
j_gene: TRBJ2-1; len: 16; abundance: NA; v_gene: TRBV15; CDR3aa: CATSRHPPDSYNEQFF
j_gene: TRBJ1-2; len: 15; abundance: few; v_gene: TRBV5-1; CDR3aa: CASSLAWKSGPGYTF
j_gene: TRBJ1-1; len: 13; abundance: once; v_gene: TRBV10-1; CDR3aa: CASSEVAGFEAFF